Shown below are 20 T cell receptor beta chains from a single sample sequenced in a study of blood T cell repertoires in COVID-19. The assay was immunoSEQ multiplex PCR, and TCRdb's table has in-frame clones only and misses some. The top ten hold 2.5% to 3% of the sample, which has a few hundred thousand clones, approximately 84% seen once. Sample: PBMCs or T cells enriched from blood (not recorded which). Every receptor here comes from a woman between 25 and 40 years old who had recovered from COVID-19.

The chain uses TRBV9 and TRBJ2-2; possible D gene TRBD2, 6 bases. Germline loops: CDR1 SGDLS, CDR2 YYNGEE. V was trimmed by 3 bases and J by 7 bases, leaving 16 bases between them. This CDR3 is built from 15 residues. The CDR3 spells CASSAAGGVGGELFF. The CDR3 DNA sequence: TGTGCCAGCAGCGCCGCTGGAGGGGTAGGCGGGGAGCTGTTTTTT.

This clone was recorded once. The chain couples TRBV10-3 to TRBJ2-1; 7 bases match TRBD2. Germline CDR1 reads ENHRY; CDR2 reads SYGVKD. V shed 0 bases and J 2 bases; nucleotides not matched to a gene: 1. CDR3 length: 15 residues. CDR3 sequence: CAISESGTTYNEQFF. The CDR3 DNA reads TGTGCCATCAGTGAGTCCGGGACTACCTACAATGAGCAGTTCTTC.

This clone has more than one count but fewer than ten. The CDR3 region has the DNA TGTGCCAGCAGACTGACAGGGGTCAATCAGCCCCAGCATTTT. Translating gives CASRLTGVNQPQHF. The chain recombines TRBV6-5 with TRBJ1-5, with 8 positions matching TRBD1. V trimming: 6 bases; J trimming: 3 bases; junction bases outside the gene matches: 4. Germline V gene lookup returns CDR1 MNHEY and CDR2 SVGAGI. The CDR3 extends over 14 amino acids.

This chain links TRBV5-4 with TRBJ2-3; weak D call: TRBD1 (6 bases). This CDR3 contains 14 residues. V was pared by 4 bases and J by 4 bases, with 13 bases between. CDR1 SGHNT and CDR2 YYREEE come from the germline V gene (reference sequence). The CDR3 DNA is TGTGCCAGCAGCCCGCAGGACAGTTCAGATACGCAGTATTTT. Its translation: CASSPQDSSDTQYF.

This chain joins TRBV6-5 and TRBJ2-5; tentative D call: TRBD1 (5 bases). With 0 bases removed from V and 6 bases from J, the gap between germline ends came to 11 bases. The CDR3 sequence is 14 residues long. Germline-derived CDR1 and CDR2 are MNHEY and SVGAGI. The CDR3 region has the DNA TGTGCCAGCAGTTACTCAGGGGTCTGGAAGACCCAGTACTTC. Encoded protein: CASSYSGVWKTQYF.

The V call is TRBV27, the J call TRBJ2-6; D gene ambiguous. Trimming took 4 bases from V and 0 from J, leaving 13 bases between them. This CDR3 spans 17 amino acids. Germline V gene data show CDR1 as MNHEY and CDR2 as SMNVEV (reference sequence). Here the CDR3 DNA reads TGTGCCAGCAGTTACCATCACGAGGCCTCTGGGGCCAACGTCCTGACTTTC. As protein: CASSYHHEASGANVLTF. Variable domain in full (rest from reference TRBV27 and TRBJ2-6): EAQVTQNPRYLITVTGKKLTVTCSQNMNHEYMSWYRQDPGLGLRQIYYSMNVEVTDKGDVPEGYKVSRKEKRNFPLILESPSPNQTSLYFCASSYHHEASGANVLTFGAGSRLTVL.

The chain is built from TRBV29-1 and TRBJ1-2, with 9 bases lining up with TRBD1. V lost 2 bases, J lost 8 bases, and 3 bases stayed unmatched. The germline gives CDR1 SQVTM, CDR2 ANQGSEA. The CDR3 covers 12 residues. In DNA, the CDR3 is TGCAGCGTTGAACGGACAGGGGTCGGCTACACCTTC. Amino acids: CSVERTGVGYTF.

A note on this clone: In the same sample, other DNA sequences code for this CDR3. V gene TRBV30 combines with J gene TRBJ1-1, with a possible D match to TRBD1 (5 bases). CDR3 length: 13 amino acids. The ends were cut back, 0 bases at V and 1 base at J, with 6 bases in the middle. CDR1 is GTSNPN, CDR2 SVGIG, per germline (reference sequence). The DNA for the CDR3 is TGTGCCTGGAGTGTGGGGGGGAACACTGAAGCTTTCTTT. This translates into CAWSVGGNTEAFF.

The chain couples TRBV18 to TRBJ1-3, with 8 nucleotides matching TRBD1. Germline V gene data show CDR1 as KGHSH and CDR2 as LQKENI. This CDR3 region has 14 residues. V was clipped by 6 bases and J by 4 bases; unmatched bases: 5. Here the CDR3 reads CASSPRDRGNTIYF. The CDR3 region has the DNA TGTGCCAGCTCCCCCCGGGACAGGGGAAACACCATATATTTT. The full variable domain, completed using reference TRBV18 and TRBJ1-3, is NAGVMQNPRHLVRRRGQEARLRCSPMKGHSHVYWYRQLPEEGLKFMVYLQKENIIDESGMPKERFSAEFPKEGPSILRIQQVVRGDSAAYFCASSPRDRGNTIYFGEGSWLTVV.

This chain links TRBV5-1 with TRBJ2-1; TRBD2 matches 12 bases. Germline assignment: CDR1 SGHRS and CDR2 YFSETQ. With V trimmed by 4 bases and J by 8 bases, 7 bases remained unmatched. CDR3 length: 15 residues. CDR3 bases: TGCGCCAGCAGCCCAAGGACTAGCGGGGATGATGAGCAGTTCTTC. Protein sequence: CASSPRTSGDDEQFF.

The chain is built from TRBV11-2 and TRBJ1-1; D not certain. This CDR3 is 14 amino acids long. Deletions cut 3 bases from V and 1 base from J, with 9 bases between. Germline V gene sequence: CDR1 SGHAT, CDR2 FQNNGV. The CDR3 here is CASSFLRGNTEAFF. The DNA for the CDR3 is TGTGCCAGCAGCTTTCTACGAGGGAACACTGAAGCTTTCTTT.

The rearrangement uses TRBV7-8 and TRBJ1-1; TRBD1 aligns across 9 bases. The V gene end was trimmed by 5 bases and the J gene end by 4 bases; junction bases not matched to a gene: 8. The CDR3 length is 15 residues. The germline V gene encodes CDR1 SGHVS and CDR2 FQNEAQ. The CDR3 DNA reads TGTGCCAGCAGCCCACCCGGGACAGGGACCACTGAAGCTTTCTTT. The encoded protein is CASSPPGTGTTEAFF. Full variable domain (remainder filled in from reference TRBV7-8 and TRBJ1-1): GAGVSQSPRYKVAKRGQDVALRCDPISGHVSLFWYQQALGQGPEFLTYFQNEAQLDKSGLPSDRFFAERPEGSVSTLKIQRTQQEDSAVYLCASSPPGTGTTEAFFGQGTRLTVV.

The V and J genes are TRBV5-1 and TRBJ2-1, with 14 bases fitting TRBD2. Germline lookup yields CDR1 SGHRS and CDR2 YFSETQ. V trimming: 5 bases; J trimming: 8 bases; junction bases outside the gene matches: 9. This CDR3 is built from 16 residues. CDR3 coding DNA: TGCGCCAGCAGACCGGCGGGACTAGCGGGAGTCGATGAGCAGTTCTTC. Amino acids: CASRPAGLAGVDEQFF.

This chain joins TRBV6-5 and TRBJ1-1, with 8 bases that match TRBD1. After removal of 6 bases from V and 7 bases from J, the junction contained 10 bases not matched to a gene. Germline V CDR1 and CDR2: MNHEY, SVGAGI. CDR3 size: 14 residues. In DNA, the CDR3 is TGTGCCAGCAGCAGGACAGGGCAAGGCGATGAAGCTTTCTTT. Translated: CASSRTGQGDEAFF.

This clone occurred once. The chain carries TRBV5-6 and TRBJ1-5, with 9 nucleotides matching TRBD1. CDR1 is SGHDT and CDR2 is YYEEEE in the germline V gene. Trimming took 4 bases from V and 3 from J; bases not matched to a gene: 5. This CDR3 is built from 15 residues. The DNA of the CDR3 is TGTGCCAGCAGCACGGGACAGGGTAACAATCAGCCCCAGCATTTT. This encodes CASSTGQGNNQPQHF.

This rearrangement joins TRBV5-1 to TRBJ2-3; TRBD1 matches 12 bases. Germline V gene data show CDR1 as SGHRS and CDR2 as YFSETQ. The CDR3 length is 15 residues. V was clipped by 4 bases and J by 5 bases; unmatched bases: 5. CDR3 loop: CASSPGQGAQDTQYF. The CDR3 coding sequence is TGCGCCAGCAGCCCGGGACAGGGGGCACAAGATACGCAGTATTTT.

This chain uses TRBV15 with TRBJ1-4; D is perhaps TRBD1 (6 bases). Trimming stripped 2 bases from V and 2 bases from J, with 12 bases between. Germline values: CDR1 LNHNV, CDR2 YYDKDF (reference sequence). The CDR3 is 16 amino acids. The CDR3 DNA is TGTGCCACCAGCAGACCCCAGGGGATCACTAATGAAAAACTGTTTTTT. Its translation: CATSRPQGITNEKLFF. The full variable domain, rest sourced from reference TRBV15 and TRBJ1-4, is DAMVIQNPRYQVTQFGKPVTLSCSQTLNHNVMYWYQQKSSQAPKLLFHYYDKDFNNEADTPDNFQSRRPNTSFCFLDIRSPGLGDTAMYLCATSRPQGITNEKLFFGSGTQLSVL.

The chain combines TRBV27 with TRBJ2-2; the D gene is possibly TRBD1 (7 bases). V was shortened by 5 bases and J by 0 bases, with 13 bases between the two germline ends. CDR1 is MNHEY and CDR2 is SMNVEV in the germline V gene (reference sequence). The CDR3 length is 16 residues. Written as DNA, the CDR3 is TGTGCCAGCAGTGCGGAGGGACAGCCGAACACCGGGGAGCTGTTTTTT. Encoded protein: CASSAEGQPNTGELFF.

This sequence joins TRBV28 and TRBJ1-6, with 7 bases fitting TRBD1. J lost 7 bases, V lost 6 bases, and 9 bases had no gene match. Germline CDR1 is MDHEN and CDR2 is SYDVKM. The CDR3 runs to 15 residues. CDR3 nucleotides: TGTGCCAGCAGACCCACAGGGGTGGGCAATTCACCCCTCCACTTT. Translating gives CASRPTGVGNSPLHF.

This clone has only a few counts. The J gene is TRBJ1-2, the V gene TRBV5-4; 7 bases fit TRBD1. The CDR3 covers 17 residues. The V and J ends lost 0 bases and 4 bases, in that order; junction bases with no gene match: 12. Per the germline V gene, CDR1 is SGHNT and CDR2 is YYREEE (reference sequence). CDR3 in DNA: TGTGCCAGCAGCTTGGATTCGAGACAGGGAGCAGTCTATGGCTACACCTTC. Encoded protein: CASSLDSRQGAVYGYTF.